This TCR beta chain was sequenced for a study of identical twins. TCRdb analysed the 5' RACE reads with MiXCR anew, one entry per CDR3 protein. The table includes a few hundred thousand distinct CDR3 sequences, roughly 15% detected once. Losses at the gene ends were 4 bases for V and 0 bases for J; bases not matched to a gene: 5. The V gene's germline CDR1 is KGHSH and CDR2 LQKENI. The CDR3 extends over 15 amino acids. The data also belong to a second study, concerning yellow fever vaccine responses in identical twins.

The sample taken for sequencing was CD4+ T cells sorted from blood. The source is a young woman in good health. The V and J genes are TRBV18 and TRBJ2-5, with TRBD1 identical over 7 bases. CDR3 nucleotide sequence: TGTGCCAGCTCACTCGGACAGGCGTACCAAGAGACCCAGTACTTC. This gives the protein CASSLGQAYQETQYF.